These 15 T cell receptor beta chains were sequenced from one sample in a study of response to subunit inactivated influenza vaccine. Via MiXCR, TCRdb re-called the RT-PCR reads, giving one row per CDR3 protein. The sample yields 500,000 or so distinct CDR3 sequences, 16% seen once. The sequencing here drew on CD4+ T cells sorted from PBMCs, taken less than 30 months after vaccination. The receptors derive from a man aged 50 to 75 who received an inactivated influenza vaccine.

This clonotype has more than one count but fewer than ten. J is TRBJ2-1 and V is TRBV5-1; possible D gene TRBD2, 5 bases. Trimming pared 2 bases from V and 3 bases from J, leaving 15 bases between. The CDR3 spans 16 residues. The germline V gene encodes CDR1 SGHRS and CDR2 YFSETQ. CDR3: CASSFNSGNNYNEQFF. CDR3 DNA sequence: TGCGCCAGCAGCTTTAACAGCGGAAACAACTACAATGAGCAGTTCTTC. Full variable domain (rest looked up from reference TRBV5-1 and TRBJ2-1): KAGVTQTPRYLIKTRGQQVTLSCSPISGHRSVSWYQQTPGQGLQFLFEYFSETQRNKGNFPGRFSGRQFSNSRSEMNVSTLELGDSALYLCASSFNSGNNYNEQFFGPGTRLTVL.

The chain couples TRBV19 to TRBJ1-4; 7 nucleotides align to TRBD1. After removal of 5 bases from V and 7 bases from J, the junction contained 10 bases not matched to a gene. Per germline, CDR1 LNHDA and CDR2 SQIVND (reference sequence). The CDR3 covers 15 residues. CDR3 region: CASSPRQGWGEKLFF. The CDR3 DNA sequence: TGTGCCAGTAGTCCACGACAGGGTTGGGGTGAAAAACTGTTTTTT.

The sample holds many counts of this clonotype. The CDR3: CASSYLMGEQYF. The CDR3 nucleotides are TGCGCCAGCAGCTACTTGATGGGGGAGCAGTACTTC. The V and J genes are TRBV5-1 and TRBJ2-7; D gene ambiguous. This CDR3 contains 12 residues. The V and J ends lost 3 bases and 7 bases respectively, with 11 bases between them. CDR1 and CDR2 (germline): SGHRS, YFSETQ.

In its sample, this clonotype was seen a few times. The CDR3 loop reads CSAKNTEAFF. The DNA of the CDR3 is TGCAGCGCCAAGAACACTGAAGCTTTCTTT. The J gene is TRBJ1-1, the V gene TRBV29-1; no clear D. The CDR3 is 10 residues long. Trimming cost V 7 bases and J 1 base, with 4 bases left between them. Germline V gene lookup returns CDR1 SQVTM and CDR2 ANQGSEA.

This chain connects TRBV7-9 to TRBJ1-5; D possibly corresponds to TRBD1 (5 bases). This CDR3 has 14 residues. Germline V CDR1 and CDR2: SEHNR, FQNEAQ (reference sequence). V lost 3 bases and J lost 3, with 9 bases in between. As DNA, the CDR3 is TGTGCCAGCAGCTTCACTGGGACCAATCAGCCCCAGCATTTT. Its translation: CASSFTGTNQPQHF.

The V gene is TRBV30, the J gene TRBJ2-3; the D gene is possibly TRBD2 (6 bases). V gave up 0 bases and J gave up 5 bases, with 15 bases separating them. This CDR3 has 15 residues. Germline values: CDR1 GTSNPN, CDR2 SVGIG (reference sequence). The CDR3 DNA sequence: TGTGCCTGGAGTGTACTCGCGGGATTGGTAGATACGCAGTATTTT. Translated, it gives CAWSVLAGLVDTQYF.

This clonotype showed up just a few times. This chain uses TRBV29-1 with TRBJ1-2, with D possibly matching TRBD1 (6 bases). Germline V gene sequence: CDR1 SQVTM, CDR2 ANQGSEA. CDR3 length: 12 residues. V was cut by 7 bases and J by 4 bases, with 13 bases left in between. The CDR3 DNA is TGCAGCGGGGAGACAGGCCTCTATGGCTACACCTTC. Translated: CSGETGLYGYTF.

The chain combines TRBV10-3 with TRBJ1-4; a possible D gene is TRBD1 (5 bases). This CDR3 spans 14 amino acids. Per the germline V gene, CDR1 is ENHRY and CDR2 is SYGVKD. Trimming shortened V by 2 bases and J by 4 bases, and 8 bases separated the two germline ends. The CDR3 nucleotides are TGTGCCATCAGTGAGGGGGGTAATAATGAAAAACTGTTTTTT. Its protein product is CAISEGGNNEKLFF.

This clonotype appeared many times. CDR3 sequence reads: CSANRVHGYTF. The CDR3 region has the DNA TGCAGTGCTAACAGGGTTCATGGCTACACCTTC. The chain couples TRBV20-1 to TRBJ1-2; possibly TRBD1 for D (6 bases). This CDR3 is built from 11 residues. The ends were cut back, 4 bases at V and 6 bases at J, with 9 bases in the middle. Germline loops: CDR1 DFQATT, CDR2 SNEGSKA (reference sequence).

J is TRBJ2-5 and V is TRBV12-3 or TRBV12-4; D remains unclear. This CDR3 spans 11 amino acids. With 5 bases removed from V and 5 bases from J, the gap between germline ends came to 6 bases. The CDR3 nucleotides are TGTGCCAGCAGTGAGATGGAGACCCAGTACTTC. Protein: CASSEMETQYF.

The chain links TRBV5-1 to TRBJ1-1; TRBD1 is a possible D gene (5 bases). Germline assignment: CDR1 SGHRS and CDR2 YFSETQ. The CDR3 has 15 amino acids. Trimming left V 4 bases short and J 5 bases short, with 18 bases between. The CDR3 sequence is CASSPQGSAGTEAFF. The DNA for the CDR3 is TGCGCCAGCAGCCCTCAGGGTTCCGCGGGGACTGAAGCTTTCTTT.

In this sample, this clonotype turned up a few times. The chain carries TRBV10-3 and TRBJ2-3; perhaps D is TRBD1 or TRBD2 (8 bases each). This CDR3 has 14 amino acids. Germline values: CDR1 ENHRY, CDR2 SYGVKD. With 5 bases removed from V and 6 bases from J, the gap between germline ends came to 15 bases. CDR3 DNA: TGTGCCATCAGTCCAGGGGGCGGGGGGGATACGCAGTATTTT. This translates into CAISPGGGGDTQYF.

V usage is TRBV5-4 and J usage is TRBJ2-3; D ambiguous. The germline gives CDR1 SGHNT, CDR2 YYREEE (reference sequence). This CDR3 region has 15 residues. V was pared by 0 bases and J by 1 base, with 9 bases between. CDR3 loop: CASSLVGRRTDTQYF. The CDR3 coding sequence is TGTGCCAGCAGCTTGGTCGGCAGACGCACAGATACGCAGTATTTT.

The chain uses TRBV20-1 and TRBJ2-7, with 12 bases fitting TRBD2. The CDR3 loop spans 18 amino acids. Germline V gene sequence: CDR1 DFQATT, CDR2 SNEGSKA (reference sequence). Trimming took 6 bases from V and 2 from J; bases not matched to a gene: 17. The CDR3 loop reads CSATGTSGPPRPTYEQYF. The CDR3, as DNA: TGCAGTGCAACGGGGACTAGCGGGCCTCCCCGTCCGACCTACGAGCAGTACTTC.

CDR3: CSALGRSNFMNTEAFF. CDR3 nucleotide sequence: TGCAGTGCTTTAGGTCGGTCGAACTTCATGAACACTGAAGCTTTCTTT. The chain joins TRBV20-1 to TRBJ1-1; D ambiguous. Per the germline V gene, CDR1 is DFQATT and CDR2 is SNEGSKA (reference sequence). The CDR3 totals 16 residues. V was shortened by 5 bases and J by 0 bases, with 19 bases between the two germline ends.